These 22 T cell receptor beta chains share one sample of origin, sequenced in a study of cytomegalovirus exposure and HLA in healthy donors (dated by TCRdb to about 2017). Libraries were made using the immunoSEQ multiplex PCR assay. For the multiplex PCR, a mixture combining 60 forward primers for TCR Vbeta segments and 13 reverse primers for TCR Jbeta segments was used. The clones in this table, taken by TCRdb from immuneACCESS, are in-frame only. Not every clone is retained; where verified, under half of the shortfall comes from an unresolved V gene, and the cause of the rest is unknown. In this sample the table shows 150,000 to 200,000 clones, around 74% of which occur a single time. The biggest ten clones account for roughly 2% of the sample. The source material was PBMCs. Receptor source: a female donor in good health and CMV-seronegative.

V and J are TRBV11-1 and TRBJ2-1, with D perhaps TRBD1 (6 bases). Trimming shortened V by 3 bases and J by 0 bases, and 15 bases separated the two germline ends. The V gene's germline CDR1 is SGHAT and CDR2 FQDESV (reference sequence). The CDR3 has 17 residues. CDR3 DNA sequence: TGTGCCAGCAGCTTCCTTGGGGGCGGTAGCTCCTACAATGAGCAGTTCTTC. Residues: CASSFLGGGSSYNEQFF.

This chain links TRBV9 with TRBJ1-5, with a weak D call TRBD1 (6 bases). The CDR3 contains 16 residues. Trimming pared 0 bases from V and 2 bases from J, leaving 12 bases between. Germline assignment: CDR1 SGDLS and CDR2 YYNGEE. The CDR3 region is CASSVGTGWGNQPQHF. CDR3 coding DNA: TGTGCCAGCAGCGTAGGCACAGGGTGGGGCAATCAGCCCCAGCATTTT.

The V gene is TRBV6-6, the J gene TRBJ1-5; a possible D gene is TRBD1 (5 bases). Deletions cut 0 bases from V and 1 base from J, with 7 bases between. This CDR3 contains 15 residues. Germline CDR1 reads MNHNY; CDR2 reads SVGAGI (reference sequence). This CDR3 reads CASSYSGGSNQPQHF. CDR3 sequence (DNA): TGTGCCAGCAGTTACTCGGGGGGGAGCAATCAGCCCCAGCATTTT.

The CDR3 nucleotides read TGTGCCTGGAGTGTAGGGTCTAGCGGGGGGGCCTACAATGAGCAGTTCTTC. Its protein is CAWSVGSSGGAYNEQFF. This sequence joins TRBV30 and TRBJ2-1, with TRBD2 matching 12 bases. Losses at the gene ends were 0 bases for V and 2 bases for J; bases not matched to a gene: 5. Looked up from germline, CDR1 is GTSNPN and CDR2 is SVGIG (reference sequence). This CDR3 spans 17 amino acids.

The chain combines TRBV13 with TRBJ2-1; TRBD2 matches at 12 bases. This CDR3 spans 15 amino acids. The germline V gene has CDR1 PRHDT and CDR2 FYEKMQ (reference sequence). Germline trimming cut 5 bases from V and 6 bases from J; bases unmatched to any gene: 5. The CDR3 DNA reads TGTGCCAGCAGCCCTGGACTAGCGGGGCCCAATGAGCAGTTCTTC. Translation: CASSPGLAGPNEQFF.

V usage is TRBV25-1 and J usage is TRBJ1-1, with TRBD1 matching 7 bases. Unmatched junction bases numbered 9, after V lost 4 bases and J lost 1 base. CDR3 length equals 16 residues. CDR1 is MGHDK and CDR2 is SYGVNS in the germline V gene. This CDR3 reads CASSVARGLKNTEAFF. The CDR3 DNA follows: TGTGCCAGCAGTGTGGCAAGGGGGCTCAAGAACACTGAAGCTTTCTTT.

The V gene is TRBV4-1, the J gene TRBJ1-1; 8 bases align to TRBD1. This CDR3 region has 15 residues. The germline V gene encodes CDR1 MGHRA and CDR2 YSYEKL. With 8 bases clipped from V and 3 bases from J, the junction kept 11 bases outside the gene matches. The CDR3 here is CASGSEGQGYTEAFF. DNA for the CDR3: TGCGCCAGCGGATCAGAAGGACAGGGCTACACTGAAGCTTTCTTT.

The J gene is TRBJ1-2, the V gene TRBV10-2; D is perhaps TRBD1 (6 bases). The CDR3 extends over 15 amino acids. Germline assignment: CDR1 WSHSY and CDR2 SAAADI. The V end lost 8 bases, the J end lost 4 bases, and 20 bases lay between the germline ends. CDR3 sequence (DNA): TGCGCCAGCCCATGGACAGTTTATTGGAGCTATGGCTACACCTTC. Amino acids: CASPWTVYWSYGYTF.

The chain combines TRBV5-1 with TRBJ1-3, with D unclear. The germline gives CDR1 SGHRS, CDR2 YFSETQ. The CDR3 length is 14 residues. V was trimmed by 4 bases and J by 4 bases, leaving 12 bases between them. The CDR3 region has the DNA TGCGCCAGCAGCGTAACAAATTCCGGAAACACCATATATTTT. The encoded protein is CASSVTNSGNTIYF.

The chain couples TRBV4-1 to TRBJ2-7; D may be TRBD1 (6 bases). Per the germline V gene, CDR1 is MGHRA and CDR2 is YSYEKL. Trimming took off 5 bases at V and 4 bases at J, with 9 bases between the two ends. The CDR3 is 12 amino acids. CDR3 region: CASSEGQYEQYF. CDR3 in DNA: TGCGCCAGCAGCGAGGGACAATACGAGCAGTACTTC.

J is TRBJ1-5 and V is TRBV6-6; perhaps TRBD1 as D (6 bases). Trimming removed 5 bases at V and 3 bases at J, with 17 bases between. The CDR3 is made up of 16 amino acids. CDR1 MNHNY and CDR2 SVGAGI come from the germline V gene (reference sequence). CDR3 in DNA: TGTGCCAGCAGTCAAAACCCCCGGGACACCAATCAGCCCCAGCATTTT. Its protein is CASSQNPRDTNQPQHF.

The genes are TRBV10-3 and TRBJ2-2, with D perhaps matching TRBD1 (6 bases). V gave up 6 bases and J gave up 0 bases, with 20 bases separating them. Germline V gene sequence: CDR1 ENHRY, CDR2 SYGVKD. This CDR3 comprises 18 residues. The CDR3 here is CAISGEILQGANTGELFF. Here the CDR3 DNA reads TGTGCCATCAGCGGAGAGATTCTACAGGGAGCGAACACCGGGGAGCTGTTTTTT.

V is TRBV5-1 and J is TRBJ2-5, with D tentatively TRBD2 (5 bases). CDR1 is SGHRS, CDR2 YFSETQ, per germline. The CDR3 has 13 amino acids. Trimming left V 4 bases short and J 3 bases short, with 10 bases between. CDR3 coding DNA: TGCGCCAGCAGCGATATACTAGAAGAGACCCAGTACTTC. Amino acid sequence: CASSDILEETQYF.

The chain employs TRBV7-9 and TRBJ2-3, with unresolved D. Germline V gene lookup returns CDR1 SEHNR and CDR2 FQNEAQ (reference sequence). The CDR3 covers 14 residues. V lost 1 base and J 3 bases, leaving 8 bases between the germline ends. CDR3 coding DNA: TGTGCCAGCAGCTTAGTTGGAGAAACAGATACGCAGTATTTT. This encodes CASSLVGETDTQYF. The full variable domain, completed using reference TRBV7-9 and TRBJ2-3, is DTGVSQNPRHKITKRGQNVTFRCDPISEHNRLYWYRQTLGQGPEFLTYFQNEAQLEKSRLLSDRFSAERPKGSFSTLEIQRTEQGDSAMYLCASSLVGETDTQYFGPGTRLTVL.

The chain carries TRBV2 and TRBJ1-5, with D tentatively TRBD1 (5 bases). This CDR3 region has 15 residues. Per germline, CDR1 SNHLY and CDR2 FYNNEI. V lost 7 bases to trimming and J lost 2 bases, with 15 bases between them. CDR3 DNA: TGTGCCAGCATCCAAGGGGAAGGGGGCAATCAGCCCCAGCATTTT. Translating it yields CASIQGEGGNQPQHF.

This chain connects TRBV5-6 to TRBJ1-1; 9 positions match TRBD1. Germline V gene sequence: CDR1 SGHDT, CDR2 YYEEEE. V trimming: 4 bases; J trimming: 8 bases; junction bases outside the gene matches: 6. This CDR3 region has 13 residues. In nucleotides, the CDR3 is TGTGCCAGCAGCCCGGACAGGGGTGCCGAAGCTTTCTTT. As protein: CASSPDRGAEAFF. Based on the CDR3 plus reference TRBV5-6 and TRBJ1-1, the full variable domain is DAGVTQSPTHLIKTRGQQVTLRCSPKSGHDTVSWYQQALGQGPQFIFQYYEEEERQRGNFPDRFSGHQFPNYSSELNVNALLLGDSALYLCASSPDRGAEAFFGQGTRLTVV.

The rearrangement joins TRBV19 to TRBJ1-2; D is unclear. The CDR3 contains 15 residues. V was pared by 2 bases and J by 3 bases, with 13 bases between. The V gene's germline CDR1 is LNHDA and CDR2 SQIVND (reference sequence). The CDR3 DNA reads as TGTGCCAGTAGTATAACAATGGCAGGATACTATGGCTACACCTTC. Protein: CASSITMAGYYGYTF.

CDR3 DNA sequence: TGCAGCGTTGAACCTGACAGGGAGTACTATGGCTACACCTTC. The encoded protein is CSVEPDREYYGYTF. The V call is TRBV29-1, the J call TRBJ1-2; 7 nucleotides align to TRBD1. CDR3 size: 14 residues. Germline CDR1 SQVTM, CDR2 ANQGSEA. The V gene end was trimmed by 2 bases and the J gene end by 3 bases; junction bases not matched to a gene: 6.

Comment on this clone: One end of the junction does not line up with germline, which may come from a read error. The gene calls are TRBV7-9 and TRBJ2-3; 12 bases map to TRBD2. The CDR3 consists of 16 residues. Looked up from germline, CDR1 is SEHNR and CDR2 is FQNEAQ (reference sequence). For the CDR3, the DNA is TGTTCCAGCAGCTTAGGACTAGCGGGATACACAGATACGCAGTATTTT. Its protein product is CSSSLGLAGYTDTQYF.

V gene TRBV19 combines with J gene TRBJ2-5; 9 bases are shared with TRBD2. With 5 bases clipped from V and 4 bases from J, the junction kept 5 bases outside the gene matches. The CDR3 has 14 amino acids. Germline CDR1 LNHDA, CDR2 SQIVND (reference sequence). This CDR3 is CASSPSGVTETQYF. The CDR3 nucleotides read TGTGCCAGTAGTCCTAGCGGGGTAACAGAGACCCAGTACTTC.

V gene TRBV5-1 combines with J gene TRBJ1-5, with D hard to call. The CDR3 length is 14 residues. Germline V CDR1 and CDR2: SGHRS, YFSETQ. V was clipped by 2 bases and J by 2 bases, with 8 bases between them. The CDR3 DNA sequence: TGCGCCAGCAGCTTCAGGTCCGGCAATCAGCCCCAGCATTTT. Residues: CASSFRSGNQPQHF.

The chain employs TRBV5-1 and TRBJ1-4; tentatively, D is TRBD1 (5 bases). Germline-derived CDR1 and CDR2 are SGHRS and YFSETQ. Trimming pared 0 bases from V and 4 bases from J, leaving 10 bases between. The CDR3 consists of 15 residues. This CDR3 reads CASSLGGLGNEKLFF. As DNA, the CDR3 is TGCGCCAGCAGCTTGGGGGGCTTGGGTAATGAAAAACTGTTTTTT.